These 13 T cell receptor beta chains were all obtained from the same sample, sequenced in a study of post-analysis software for immune sequencing data. Study-wide findings and caveats: Relative to controls, patients had about 5 TRBV segments at higher frequency, with TRBV5-6, TRBV5-1 and TRBV20-1 among these.

Their cognate antigens are unknown. Unique-molecular-identifier-tagged TCR beta cDNA libraries were used. TCRdb re-called the PCR reads with MiXCR, one entry per CDR3 protein. The sample lists about 770,000 distinct CDR3 sequences, about 43% seen once, with 4% to 5% in the top ten. The source material was blood. The receptors stem from a girl aged 10-17 years with multiple sclerosis.

The chain is built from TRBV7-9 and TRBJ2-4, with 8 bases lining up with TRBD1. The J call may be in error: the DNA end matches TRBJ2-7 better. The CDR3 totals 15 residues. The germline CDR1 and CDR2 sequences are SEHNR and FQNEAQ (reference sequence). The CDR3 sequence is CASSFGTGAPYEQYF. The CDR3 DNA reads TGTGCCAGCAGCTTCGGGACAGGAGCTCCCTACGAGCAGTACTTC.

The chain couples TRBV5-1 to TRBJ2-3, with 7 nucleotides matching TRBD2. The germline gives CDR1 SGHRS, CDR2 YFSETQ. The V gene end was trimmed by 4 bases and the J gene end by 6 bases; junction bases not matched to a gene: 11. This CDR3 region has 15 residues. The CDR3 DNA sequence: TGCGCCAGCAGCCCTGCTAGCGCGGGGGTGGATACGCAGTATTTT. The encoded protein is CASSPASAGVDTQYF.

Worth noting for this clonotype: A much more abundant neighbour one base away suggests this may be a read error. This rearrangement joins TRBV12-3 or TRBV12-4 to TRBJ2-7; the match to TRBD1 covers 10 bases. The J segment lost 7 bases and the V segment lost 5 bases, leaving 5 bases of the junction unmatched. This CDR3 region has 13 residues. In DNA, the CDR3 is TGTGCCAGCAGTCTTCGGGGACAGGGGGAGCAGTACTTC. This encodes CASSLRGQGEQYF.

This clonotype was detected many times. The CDR3 spells CASSEYSGNEQFF. As DNA, the CDR3 is TGTGCCAGCAGTGAATACTCCGGCAATGAGCAGTTCTTC. The rearrangement links TRBV25-1 to TRBJ2-1; D remains ambiguous. Germline V gives CDR1 MGHDK, CDR2 SYGVNS. Trimming stripped 0 bases from V and 6 bases from J, with 6 bases between. The CDR3 sequence is 13 residues long.

This clonotype turned up a few times. The V gene is TRBV5-1, the J gene TRBJ2-3; the match to TRBD1 covers 7 bases. CDR1 SGHRS and CDR2 YFSETQ come from the germline V gene. This CDR3 comprises 15 residues. Trimming cost V 3 bases and J 5 bases; bases outside gene matches: 9. The CDR3 nucleotides read TGCGCCAGCAGCTACCGGTTCAGGGGGAGAGATACGCAGTATTTT. Protein: CASSYRFRGRDTQYF.

This clonotype occurred a few times. The rearrangement uses TRBV20-1 and TRBJ1-1, with D perhaps TRBD1 (6 bases). This CDR3 spans 11 amino acids. The germline V gene encodes CDR1 DFQATT and CDR2 SNEGSKA (reference sequence). V shed 6 bases and J shed 5 bases, with 10 bases lying between them. CDR3 loop: CSANTGTEAFF. For the CDR3, the DNA is TGCAGTGCCAACACAGGGACTGAAGCTTTCTTT.

This clonotype was recorded many times. This chain connects TRBV9 to TRBJ2-7; no firm D call. The germline V gene has CDR1 SGDLS and CDR2 YYNGEE. V dropped 4 bases and J dropped 6 bases, with 11 bases sitting between them. There are 12 residues in the CDR3. CDR3 sequence (DNA): TGTGCCAGCAGCCCCCGTGGGCGCGAGCAGTACTTC. It yields the protein CASSPRGREQYF.

V gene TRBV12-3 or TRBV12-4 combines with J gene TRBJ2-3; the D gene is possibly TRBD1 (5 bases). Trimming pared 5 bases from V and 1 base from J, leaving 16 bases between. The CDR3 runs to 16 residues. The CDR3 spells CASSKDTSFGTDTQYF. The DNA for the CDR3 is TGTGCCAGCAGTAAGGACACCAGTTTTGGCACAGATACGCAGTATTTT.

The chain carries TRBV20-1 and TRBJ2-2, with D perhaps matching TRBD1 (7 bases). The V gene lost 5 bases and the J gene lost 6 bases, with 13 bases spanning the gap. Germline lookup yields CDR1 DFQATT and CDR2 SNEGSKA (reference sequence). This CDR3 contains 13 residues. In DNA form, the CDR3 reads TGCAGTGCTGGAGGGGGCAATGCCGGGGAGCTGTTTTTT. It translates to CSAGGGNAGELFF.

V and J are TRBV12-3 or TRBV12-4 and TRBJ2-1, with 8 bases aligning to TRBD2. This CDR3 has 15 amino acids. With 3 bases clipped from V and 5 bases from J, the junction kept 6 bases outside the gene matches. CDR3 amino acids: CASSFGGTRDNEQFF. As DNA, the CDR3 is TGTGCCAGCAGTTTTGGGGGGACTAGGGACAATGAGCAGTTCTTC.

The V gene is TRBV6-6, the J gene TRBJ1-2; D is possibly TRBD1 (5 bases). Per germline, CDR1 MNHNY and CDR2 SVGAGI (reference sequence). CDR3 length: 14 residues. The germline V and J ends were trimmed by 0 bases and 8 bases, with 13 bases remaining between them. Here the CDR3 DNA reads TGTGCCAGCAGTTACTCGACTAGGGGCGACGGCTACACCTTC. Protein sequence: CASSYSTRGDGYTF.

The J gene is TRBJ2-5, the V gene TRBV29-1; D is unclear. This CDR3 comprises 11 residues. The germline V and J ends were trimmed by 4 bases and 0 bases, with 3 bases remaining between them. The germline V gene encodes CDR1 SQVTM and CDR2 ANQGSEA. In DNA, the CDR3 is TGCAGCGTTGCCCACCAAGAGACCCAGTACTTC. Translating it yields CSVAHQETQYF.

V gene TRBV7-3 combines with J gene TRBJ2-3, with D maybe TRBD2 (6 bases). The CDR3 contains 13 residues. Germline loops: CDR1 SGHTA, CDR2 FQGTGA. Trimming cost V 0 bases and J 6 bases, with 7 bases left between them. CDR3 sequence: CASSLTRGDTQYF. The CDR3 coding sequence is TGTGCCAGCAGCTTAACACGGGGGGATACGCAGTATTTT. The variable domain in full, completed from reference TRBV7-3 and TRBJ2-3, reads GAGVSQTPSNKVTEKGKYVELRCDPISGHTALYWYRQSLGQGPEFLIYFQGTGAADDSGLPNDRFFAVRPEGSVSTLKIQRTERGDSAVYLCASSLTRGDTQYFGPGTRLTVL.